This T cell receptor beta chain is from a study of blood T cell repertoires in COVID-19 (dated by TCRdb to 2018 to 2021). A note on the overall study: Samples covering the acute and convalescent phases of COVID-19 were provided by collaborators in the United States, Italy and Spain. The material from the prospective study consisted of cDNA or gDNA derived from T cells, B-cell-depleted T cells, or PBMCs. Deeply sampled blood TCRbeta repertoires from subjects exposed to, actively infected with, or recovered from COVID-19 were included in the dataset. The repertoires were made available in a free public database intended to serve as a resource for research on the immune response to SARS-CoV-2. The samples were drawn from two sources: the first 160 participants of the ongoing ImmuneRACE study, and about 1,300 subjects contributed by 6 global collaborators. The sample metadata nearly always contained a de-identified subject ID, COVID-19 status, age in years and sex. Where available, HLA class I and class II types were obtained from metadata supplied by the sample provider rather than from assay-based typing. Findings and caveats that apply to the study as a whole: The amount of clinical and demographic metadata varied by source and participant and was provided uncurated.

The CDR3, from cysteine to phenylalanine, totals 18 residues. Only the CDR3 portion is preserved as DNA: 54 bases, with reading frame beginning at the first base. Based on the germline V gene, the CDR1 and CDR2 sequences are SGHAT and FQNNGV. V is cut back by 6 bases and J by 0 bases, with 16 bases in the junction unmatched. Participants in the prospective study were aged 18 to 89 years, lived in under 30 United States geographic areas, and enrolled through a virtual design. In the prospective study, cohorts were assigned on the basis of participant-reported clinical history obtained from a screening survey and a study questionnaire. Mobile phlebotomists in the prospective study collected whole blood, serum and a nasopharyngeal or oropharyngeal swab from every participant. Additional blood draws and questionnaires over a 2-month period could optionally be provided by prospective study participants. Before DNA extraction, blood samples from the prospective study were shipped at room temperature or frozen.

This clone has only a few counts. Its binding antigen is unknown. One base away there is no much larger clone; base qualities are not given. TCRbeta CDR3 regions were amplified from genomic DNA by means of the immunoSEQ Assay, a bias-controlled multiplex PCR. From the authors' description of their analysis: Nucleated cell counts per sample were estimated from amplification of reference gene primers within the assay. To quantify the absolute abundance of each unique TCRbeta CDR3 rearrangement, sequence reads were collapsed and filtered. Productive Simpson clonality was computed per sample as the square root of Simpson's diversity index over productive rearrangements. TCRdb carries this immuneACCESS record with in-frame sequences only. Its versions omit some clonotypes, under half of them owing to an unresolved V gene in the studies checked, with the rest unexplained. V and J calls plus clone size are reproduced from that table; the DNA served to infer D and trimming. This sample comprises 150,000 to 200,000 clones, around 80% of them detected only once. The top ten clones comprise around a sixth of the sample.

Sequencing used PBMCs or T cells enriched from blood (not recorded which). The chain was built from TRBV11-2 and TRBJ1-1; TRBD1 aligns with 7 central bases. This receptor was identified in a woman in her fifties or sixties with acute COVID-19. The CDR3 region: CASRAGIWGQHMNTEAFF. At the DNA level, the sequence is TGTGCCAGCAGGGCCGGGATTTGGGGACAGCACATGAACACTGAAGCTTTCTTT.